These T cell receptor beta chains were read from a single sample in a study of OX40 agonist ivuxolimab in advanced cancers. Method: immunoSEQ multiplex PCR; TCRdb's copy keeps in-frame clones and lacks some. Of 50,000 to 65,000 clones in the sample, roughly 89% are singletons; the top ten hold around 0.8%. The sample in question was CD4+ or CD8+ T cells sorted from blood, obtained in a trial of the OX40 agonist ivuxolimab. The receptors were sampled from an adult with an advanced solid tumor such as melanoma, head and neck, liver or kidney cancer. CDR3s include the opening cysteine and the closing phenylalanine or tryptophan. D genes are given only for firm matches. Size is omitted from some rows. Given values are once, few, many or a class for expanded clones.

d_call: TRBD1; clone_size: once; j_call: TRBJ1-6; v_call: TRBV18; cdr3_nt: TGTGCCAGCTCGAATACAGGGGACCGGAATTCACCCCTCCACTTT; cdr3_aa: CASSNTGDRNSPLHF
d_call: TRBD1; clone_size: NA; j_call: TRBJ2-5; v_call: TRBV5-1; cdr3_nt: TGCGCCAGCAGAGTGGGACAGAGACAAGAGACCCAGTACTTC; cdr3_aa: CASRVGQRQETQYF
d_call: TRBD1; clone_size: NA; j_call: TRBJ1-2; v_call: TRBV18; cdr3_nt: TGTGCCAGCTCTGCGACAGGGGCCCGGGACTATGGCTACACCTTC; cdr3_aa: CASSATGARDYGYTF
d_call: NA; clone_size: once; j_call: TRBJ1-6; v_call: TRBV12-2; cdr3_nt: TGTGCAAGTCGCCGCCGGGATCAGGCGAGTTATAATTCACCCCTCCACTTT; cdr3_aa: CASRRRDQASYNSPLHF
d_call: TRBD1; clone_size: NA; j_call: TRBJ2-7; v_call: TRBV30; cdr3_nt: TGTGCCTGGACCTACCCCGGGACAGGGGGGAGGCAGTACTTC; cdr3_aa: CAWTYPGTGGRQYF
d_call: TRBD2; clone_size: NA; j_call: TRBJ2-5; v_call: TRBV19; cdr3_nt: TGTGCCAGTACTTCCGGGGGGCAAGAGACCCAGTACTTC; cdr3_aa: CASTSGGQETQYF
d_call: NA; clone_size: NA; j_call: TRBJ1-6; v_call: TRBV28; cdr3_nt: TGTGCCAGCAGTTTTGGATCCTCCTATAATTCACCCCTCCACTTT; cdr3_aa: CASSFGSSYNSPLHF
d_call: TRBD2; clone_size: NA; j_call: TRBJ2-5; v_call: TRBV6-4; cdr3_nt: TGTGCCAGCAGTGACTCGTTGACTAGCTGGGAGACCCAGTACTTC; cdr3_aa: CASSDSLTSWETQYF
d_call: TRBD1; clone_size: NA; j_call: TRBJ2-3; v_call: TRBV13; cdr3_nt: TGTGCCAGCAGCTCCTTCCGGGACAGACTGACAGATACGCAGTATTTT; cdr3_aa: CASSSFRDRLTDTQYF
d_call: TRBD1; clone_size: NA; j_call: TRBJ1-2; v_call: TRBV28; cdr3_nt: TGTGCCAGCAGTTTTGTATCGGGACAGGGGCGGGGCTACACCTTC; cdr3_aa: CASSFVSGQGRGYTF
d_call: NA; clone_size: NA; j_call: TRBJ2-3; v_call: TRBV2; cdr3_nt: TGTGCCAGCAGTGAAGCCCTTCAACCAGATACGCAGTATTTT; cdr3_aa: CASSEALQPDTQYF
d_call: NA; clone_size: NA; j_call: TRBJ1-1; v_call: TRBV19; cdr3_nt: TGTGCCAGTAGTATAATAGGGGGATTCGCTGAAGCTTTCTTT; cdr3_aa: CASSIIGGFAEAFF
d_call: NA; clone_size: once; j_call: TRBJ1-5; v_call: TRBV19; cdr3_nt: TGTGCCAGTAGTTTTTCCCGGGGGAATCAGCCCCAGCATTTT; cdr3_aa: CASSFSRGNQPQHF
d_call: TRBD2; clone_size: NA; j_call: TRBJ2-1; v_call: TRBV4-1; cdr3_nt: TGCGCCAGCAGCCAAGGGGCCCTTAGAACCGGGACTAGGGCCAATGAGCAGTTCTTC; cdr3_aa: CASSQGALRTGTRANEQFF
d_call: NA; clone_size: NA; j_call: TRBJ1-1; v_call: TRBV10-2; cdr3_nt: TGCGCCAGCAGTGTAGCGACTAACACTGAAGCTTTCTTT; cdr3_aa: CASSVATNTEAFF
d_call: NA; clone_size: NA; j_call: TRBJ1-4; v_call: TRBV19; cdr3_nt: TGTGCCAGTAGTACCTCCGAGGGGGCTAATGAAAAACTGTTTTTT; cdr3_aa: CASSTSEGANEKLFF
d_call: NA; clone_size: NA; j_call: TRBJ2-2; v_call: TRBV6-1; cdr3_nt: TGTGCCAGCAGTGTGAATCGGGTTCGCACCGGGGAGCTGTTTTTT; cdr3_aa: CASSVNRVRTGELFF
d_call: NA; clone_size: NA; j_call: TRBJ1-1; v_call: TRBV29-1; cdr3_nt: TGCAGCGTAAAGACACAGGGCGCTGAAGCTTTCTTT; cdr3_aa: CSVKTQGAEAFF
d_call: NA; clone_size: NA; j_call: TRBJ1-3; v_call: TRBV19; cdr3_nt: TGTGCCAGTAGTTCCCGAGCGTATGGATCTGGAAACACCATATATTTT; cdr3_aa: CASSSRAYGSGNTIYF
d_call: TRBD1; clone_size: NA; j_call: TRBJ1-2; v_call: TRBV5-8; cdr3_nt: TGTGCCAGCAGCTTCCTCGGGACAGCCTATGGCTACACCTTC; cdr3_aa: CASSFLGTAYGYTF
d_call: TRBD1; clone_size: NA; j_call: TRBJ1-6; v_call: TRBV5-1; cdr3_nt: TGCGCCAGCAGCTTGACTCCGGGGGACAGGTCTTATTCCGTTTCACCCCTCCACTTT; cdr3_aa: CASSLTPGDRSYSVSPLHF